What follows describes a single T cell receptor (beta chain). Its antigen remains unidentified. PCR used 60 Vbeta primers and 13 Jbeta primers. Sequencing was performed with immunoSEQ multiplex PCR; in TCRdb, only in-frame clones are kept and a portion is missing. The sample yields around 100,000 clones, 80% to 90% seen once. The data were obtained in a study of cytomegalovirus exposure and HLA in healthy donors. Findings of the study overall: As was reported, the HLA-A and HLA-B alleles of most subjects were accurately predicted from TCR beta sequences.

The CDR3 is 15 amino acids. With V trimmed by 6 bases and J by 4 bases, 11 bases remained unmatched. Germline V gives CDR1 MNHEY, CDR2 SVGAGI. This rearrangement joins TRBV6-5 to TRBJ1-1; TRBD1 aligns across 7 bases. This TCR came from a man aged 25-45 years in good health and CMV-seropositive. The sequenced material came from PBMCs. CDR3 DNA sequence: TGTGCCAGCAGCCACGAGGGGGCGGTTAGCACTGAAGCTTTCTTT. As protein: CASSHEGAVSTEAFF.